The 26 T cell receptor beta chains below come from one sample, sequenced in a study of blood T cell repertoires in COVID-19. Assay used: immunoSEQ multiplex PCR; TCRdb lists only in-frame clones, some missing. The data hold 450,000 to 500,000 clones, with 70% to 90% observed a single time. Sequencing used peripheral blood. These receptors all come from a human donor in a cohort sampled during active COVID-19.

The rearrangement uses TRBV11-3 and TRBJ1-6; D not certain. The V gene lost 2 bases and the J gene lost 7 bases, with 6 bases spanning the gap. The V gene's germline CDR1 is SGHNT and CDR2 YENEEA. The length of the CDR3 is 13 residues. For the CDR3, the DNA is TGTGCCAGCAGCTTAACGGGGAATTCACCCCTCCACTTT. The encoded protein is CASSLTGNSPLHF.

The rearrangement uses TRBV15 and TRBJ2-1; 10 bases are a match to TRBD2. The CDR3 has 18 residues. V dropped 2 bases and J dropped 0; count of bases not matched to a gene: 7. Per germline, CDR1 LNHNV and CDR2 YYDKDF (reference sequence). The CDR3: CATSRTGLASSSYNEQFF. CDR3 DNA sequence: TGTGCCACCAGCAGAACGGGACTAGCGAGCAGCTCCTACAATGAGCAGTTCTTC.

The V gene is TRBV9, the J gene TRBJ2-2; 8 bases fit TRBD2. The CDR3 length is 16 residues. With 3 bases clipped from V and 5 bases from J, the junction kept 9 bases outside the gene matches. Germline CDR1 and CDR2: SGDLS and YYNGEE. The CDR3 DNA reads TGTGCCAGCAGCGAGCCTTTCGGGAGGGTAACCGGGGAGCTGTTTTTT. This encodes CASSEPFGRVTGELFF.

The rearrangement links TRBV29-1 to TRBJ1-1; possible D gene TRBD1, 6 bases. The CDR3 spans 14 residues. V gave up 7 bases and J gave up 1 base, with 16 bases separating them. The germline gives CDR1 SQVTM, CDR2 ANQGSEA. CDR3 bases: TGCAGCGCTGATTTCAGGGGATCGAACACTGAAGCTTTCTTT. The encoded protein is CSADFRGSNTEAFF.

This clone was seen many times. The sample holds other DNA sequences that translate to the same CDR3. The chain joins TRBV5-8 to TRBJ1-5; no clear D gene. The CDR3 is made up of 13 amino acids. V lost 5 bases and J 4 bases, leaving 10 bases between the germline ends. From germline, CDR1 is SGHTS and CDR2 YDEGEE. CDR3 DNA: TGTGCCAGCAGAAGTACGGGAAATCAGCCCCAGCATTTT. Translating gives CASRSTGNQPQHF.

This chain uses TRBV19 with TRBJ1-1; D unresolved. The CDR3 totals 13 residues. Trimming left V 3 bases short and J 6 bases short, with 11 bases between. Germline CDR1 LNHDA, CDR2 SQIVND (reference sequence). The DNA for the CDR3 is TGTGCCAGTAGTATTATCTCGCAGGCTGAAGCTTTCTTT. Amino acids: CASSIISQAEAFF.

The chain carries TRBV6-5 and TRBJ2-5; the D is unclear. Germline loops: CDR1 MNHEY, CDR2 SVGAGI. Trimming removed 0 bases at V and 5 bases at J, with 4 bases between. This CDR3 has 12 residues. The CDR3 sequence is CASSYSGETQYF. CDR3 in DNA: TGTGCCAGCAGTTACTCGGGCGAGACCCAGTACTTC.

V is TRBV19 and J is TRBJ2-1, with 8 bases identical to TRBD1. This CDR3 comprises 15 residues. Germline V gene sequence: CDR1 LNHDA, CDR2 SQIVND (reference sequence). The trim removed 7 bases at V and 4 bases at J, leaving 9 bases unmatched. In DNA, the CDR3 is TGTGCCAGTACCCGGGACAGGTTCATGTACAATGAGCAGTTCTTC. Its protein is CASTRDRFMYNEQFF.

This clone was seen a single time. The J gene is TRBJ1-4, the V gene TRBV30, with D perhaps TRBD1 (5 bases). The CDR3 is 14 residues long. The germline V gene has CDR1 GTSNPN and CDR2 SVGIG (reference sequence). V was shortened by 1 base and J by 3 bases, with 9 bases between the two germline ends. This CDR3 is CAWSETVSNEKLFF. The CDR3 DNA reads TGTGCCTGGAGTGAGACAGTGTCTAATGAAAAACTGTTTTTT.

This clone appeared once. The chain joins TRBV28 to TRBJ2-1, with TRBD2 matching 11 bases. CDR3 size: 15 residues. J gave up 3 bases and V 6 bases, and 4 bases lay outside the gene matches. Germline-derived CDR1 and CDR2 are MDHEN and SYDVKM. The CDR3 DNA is TGTGCCAGCAGGTCTAGCGGGAGGAACTACAATGAGCAGTTCTTC. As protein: CASRSSGRNYNEQFF.

The CDR3 reads CASIHTGGGKTEAFF. CDR3 DNA: TGTGCCAGTATTCACACAGGGGGCGGGAAAACTGAAGCTTTCTTT. The V call is TRBV19, the J call TRBJ1-1; 9 nucleotides line up with TRBD1. V was clipped by 7 bases and J by 5 bases; unmatched bases: 11. Germline V gene sequence: CDR1 LNHDA, CDR2 SQIVND (reference sequence). CDR3 length: 15 amino acids.

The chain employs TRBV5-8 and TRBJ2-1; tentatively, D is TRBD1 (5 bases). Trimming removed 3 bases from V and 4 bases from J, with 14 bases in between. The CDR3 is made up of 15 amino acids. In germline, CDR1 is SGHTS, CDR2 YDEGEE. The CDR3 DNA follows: TGTGCCAGCAGCTCAGGGTTATTCGAGTACAATGAGCAGTTCTTC. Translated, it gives CASSSGLFEYNEQFF.

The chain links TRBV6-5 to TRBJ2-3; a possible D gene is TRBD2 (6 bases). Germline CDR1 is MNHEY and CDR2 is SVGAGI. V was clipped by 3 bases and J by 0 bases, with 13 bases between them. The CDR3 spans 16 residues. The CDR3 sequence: CASSYQSGSSTDTQYF. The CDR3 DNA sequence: TGTGCCAGCAGTTATCAGAGCGGGTCTAGCACAGATACGCAGTATTTT.

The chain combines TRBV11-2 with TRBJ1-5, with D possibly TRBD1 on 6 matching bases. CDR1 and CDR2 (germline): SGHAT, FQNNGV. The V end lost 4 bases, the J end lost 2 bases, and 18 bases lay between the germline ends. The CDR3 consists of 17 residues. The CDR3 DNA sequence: TGTGCCAGCAGCTCTAACCAGGGGATCCTAGGCAATCAGCCCCAGCATTTT. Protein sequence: CASSSNQGILGNQPQHF.

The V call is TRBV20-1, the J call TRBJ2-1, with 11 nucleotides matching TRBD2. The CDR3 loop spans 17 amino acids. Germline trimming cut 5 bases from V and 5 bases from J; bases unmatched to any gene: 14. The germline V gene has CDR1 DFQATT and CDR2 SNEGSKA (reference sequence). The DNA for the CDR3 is TGCAGTGCTTGTGATAGCGGGAGGGTGCCCTTAAACAATGAGCAGTTCTTC. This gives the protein CSACDSGRVPLNNEQFF.

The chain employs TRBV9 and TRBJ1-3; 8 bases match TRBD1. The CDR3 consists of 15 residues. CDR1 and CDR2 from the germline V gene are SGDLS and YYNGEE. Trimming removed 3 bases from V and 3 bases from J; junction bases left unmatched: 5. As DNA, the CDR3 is TGTGCCAGCAGCGCAGACAGGGGCTTTGGAAACACCATATATTTT. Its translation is CASSADRGFGNTIYF. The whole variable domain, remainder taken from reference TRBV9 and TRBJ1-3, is DSGVTQTPKHLITATGQRVTLRCSPRSGDLSVYWYQQSLDQGLQFLIQYYNGEERAKGNILERFSAQQFPDLHSELNLSSLELGDSALYFCASSADRGFGNTIYFGEGSWLTVV.

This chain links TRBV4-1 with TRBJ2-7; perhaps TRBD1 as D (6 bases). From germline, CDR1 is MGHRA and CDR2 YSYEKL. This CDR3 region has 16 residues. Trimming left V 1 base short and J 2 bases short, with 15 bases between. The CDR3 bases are TGCGCCAGCAGCCAAGGAACACAGGGCATCCCCTACGAGCAGTACTTC. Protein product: CASSQGTQGIPYEQYF.

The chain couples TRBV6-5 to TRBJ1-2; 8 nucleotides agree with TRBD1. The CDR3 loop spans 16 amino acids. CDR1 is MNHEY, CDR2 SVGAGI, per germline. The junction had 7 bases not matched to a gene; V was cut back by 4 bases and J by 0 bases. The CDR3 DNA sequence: TGTGCCAGCAGTTCCGACAGGGGCCCGGCTAACTATGGCTACACCTTC. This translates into CASSSDRGPANYGYTF.

The CDR3 bases are TGTGCCAGCAGTTTGCCAGGTTCCCCTATCTCTGGCTACACCTTC. It yields the protein CASSLPGSPISGYTF. The rearrangement uses TRBV28 and TRBJ1-2; D uncertain. The germline V gene has CDR1 MDHEN and CDR2 SYDVKM. The V end was cut by 3 bases, the J end by 7 bases, with 18 bases between. The CDR3 consists of 15 residues.

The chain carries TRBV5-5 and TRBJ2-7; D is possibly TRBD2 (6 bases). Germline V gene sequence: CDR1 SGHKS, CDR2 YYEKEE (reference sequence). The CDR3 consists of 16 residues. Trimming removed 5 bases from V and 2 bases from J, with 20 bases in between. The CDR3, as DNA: TGTGCCAGCAGTTCTTCCGCCGGGACTGGTACCTACGAGCAGTACTTC. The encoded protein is CASSSSAGTGTYEQYF.

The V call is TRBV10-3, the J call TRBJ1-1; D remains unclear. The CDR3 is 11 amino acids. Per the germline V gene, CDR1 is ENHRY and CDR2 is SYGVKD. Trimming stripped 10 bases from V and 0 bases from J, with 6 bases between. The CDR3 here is CATTLNTEAFF. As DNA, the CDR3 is TGTGCCACCACTCTGAACACTGAAGCTTTCTTT.

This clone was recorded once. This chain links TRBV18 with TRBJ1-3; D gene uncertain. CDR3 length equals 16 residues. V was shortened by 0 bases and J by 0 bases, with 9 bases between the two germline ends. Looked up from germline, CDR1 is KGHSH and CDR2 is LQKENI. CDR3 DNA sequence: TGTGCCAGCTCACCACCGTTGGGAGACTCTGGAAACACCATATATTTT. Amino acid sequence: CASSPPLGDSGNTIYF.

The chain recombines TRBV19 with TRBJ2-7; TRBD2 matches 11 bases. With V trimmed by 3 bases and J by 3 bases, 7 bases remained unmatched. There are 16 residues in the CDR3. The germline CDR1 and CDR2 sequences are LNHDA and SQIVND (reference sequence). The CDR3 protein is CASSISTLAGGYEQYF. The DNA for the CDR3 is TGTGCCAGTAGTATTTCGACCCTAGCGGGGGGCTACGAGCAGTACTTC.

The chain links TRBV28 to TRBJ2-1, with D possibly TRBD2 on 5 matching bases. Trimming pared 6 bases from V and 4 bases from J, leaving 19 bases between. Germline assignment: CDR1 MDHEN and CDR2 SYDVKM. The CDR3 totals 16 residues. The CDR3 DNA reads TGTGCCAGCAGGACCCGTGAAGGACTCAAATACAATGAGCAGTTCTTC. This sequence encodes CASRTREGLKYNEQFF. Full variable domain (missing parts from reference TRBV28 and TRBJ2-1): DVKVTQSSRYLVKRTGEKVFLECVQDMDHENMFWYRQDPGLGLRLIYFSYDVKMKEKGDIPEGYSVSREKKERFSLILESASTNQTSMYLCASRTREGLKYNEQFFGPGTRLTVL.

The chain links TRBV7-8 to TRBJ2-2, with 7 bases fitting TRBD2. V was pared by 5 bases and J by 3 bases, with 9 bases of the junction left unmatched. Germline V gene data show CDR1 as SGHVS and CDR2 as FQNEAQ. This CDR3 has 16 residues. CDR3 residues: CASSVGRELDTGELFF. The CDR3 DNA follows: TGTGCCAGCAGCGTGGGGCGGGAGTTGGACACCGGGGAGCTGTTTTTT. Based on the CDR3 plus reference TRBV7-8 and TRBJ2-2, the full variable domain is GAGVSQSPRYKVAKRGQDVALRCDPISGHVSLFWYQQALGQGPEFLTYFQNEAQLDKSGLPSDRFFAERPEGSVSTLKIQRTQQEDSAVYLCASSVGRELDTGELFFGEGSRLTVL.

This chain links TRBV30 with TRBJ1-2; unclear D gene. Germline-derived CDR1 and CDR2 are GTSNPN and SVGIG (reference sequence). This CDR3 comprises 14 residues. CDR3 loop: CAGGIEVPNYGYTF. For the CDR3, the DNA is TGTGCGGGCGGGATTGAGGTGCCTAACTATGGCTACACCTTC.